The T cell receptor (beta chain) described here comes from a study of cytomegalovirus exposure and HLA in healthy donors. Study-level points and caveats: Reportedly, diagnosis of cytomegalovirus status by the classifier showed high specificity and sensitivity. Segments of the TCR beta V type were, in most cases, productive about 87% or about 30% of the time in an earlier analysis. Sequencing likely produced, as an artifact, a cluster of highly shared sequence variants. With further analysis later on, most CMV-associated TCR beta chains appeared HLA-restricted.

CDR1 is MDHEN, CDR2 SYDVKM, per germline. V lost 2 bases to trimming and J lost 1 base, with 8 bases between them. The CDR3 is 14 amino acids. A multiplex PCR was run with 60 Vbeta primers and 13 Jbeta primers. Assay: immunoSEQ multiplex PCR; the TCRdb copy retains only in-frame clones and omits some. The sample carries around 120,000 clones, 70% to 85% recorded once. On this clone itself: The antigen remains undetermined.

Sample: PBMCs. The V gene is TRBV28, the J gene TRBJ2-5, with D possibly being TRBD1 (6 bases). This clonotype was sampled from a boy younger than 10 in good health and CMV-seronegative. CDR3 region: CASSLMGAQETQYF. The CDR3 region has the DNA TGTGCCAGCAGTTTAATGGGGGCCCAAGAGACCCAGTACTTC.